Sequencing of this T cell receptor beta chain was carried out in a study of CD8 T cells in Susac syndrome. An input of about 0.45 to 1 ug of RNA was subjected to reverse transcription using random hexamers. TCRdb analysed the immunoSEQ multiplex PCR reads with MiXCR anew, one entry per CDR3 protein. Of 120,000 or so distinct CDR3 sequences in the sample, about 95% were seen once. This clonotype occurred once. The CDR3 covers 16 residues. Per germline, CDR1 KGHSH and CDR2 LQKENI. V was clipped by 5 bases and J by 3 bases; unmatched bases: 7. CD8+ and CD4+ blood T cells underwent TCR beta sequencing. The J gene is TRBJ2-2, the V gene TRBV18; 9 nucleotides align to TRBD1. The receptor comes from a human donor in good health. Sequencing was performed on CD4+ T cells from PBMCs. The CDR3 nucleotides are TGTGCCAGCTCAATCGGGACAGGGCCAGACACCGGGGAGCTGTTTTTT. Translated, it gives CASSIGTGPDTGELFF.